Listed below are T cell receptor beta chains from one sample, sequenced in a study of molecular identifiers for immune sequencing clone quantification. TCRdb itself ran the PCR reads through MiXCR, one entry per CDR3 protein. The sample includes 250,000 to 400,000 distinct CDR3 sequences, about a fifth seen only once; the top ten take approximately 0.84%. The material sequenced was naive CD8+ T cells from blood, with Jurkat cell RNA spiked in. Receptors were obtained from a human donor in good health. Some libraries in this study had Jurkat cell RNA spiked in. Each CDR3 is given with its conserved first and last residue. D genes are given only for firm matches. Size is omitted from some rows. Given values are once, few, many or a class for expanded clones.

CDR3aa: CASSRRGGAQPQHF; CDR3nt: TGTGCCAGCAGTAGGAGGGGTGGGGCCCAGCCCCAGCATTTT; j_gene: TRBJ1-5; d_gene: -; v_gene: TRBV27; abundance: many
CDR3aa: CASSFNPRGLYTEAFF; CDR3nt: TGTGCCAGCAGCTTCAATCCCCGGGGGCTGTATACTGAAGCTTTCTTT; j_gene: TRBJ1-1; d_gene: -; v_gene: TRBV7-8; abundance: few
CDR3aa: CASSEYPGTHPPLHF; CDR3nt: TGTGCCAGCAGTGAATACCCCGGGACTCACCCACCCCTCCACTTT; j_gene: TRBJ1-6; d_gene: -; v_gene: TRBV6-1; abundance: -
CDR3aa: CASSVDPSGNTDTQYF; CDR3nt: TGTGCCAGCAGTGTTGACCCTAGCGGGAACACAGATACGCAGTATTTT; j_gene: TRBJ2-3; d_gene: TRBD2; v_gene: TRBV2; abundance: many
CDR3aa: CASSQVPGQGVNVLTF; CDR3nt: TGCGCCAGCAGCCAAGTCCCGGGGCAGGGAGTCAACGTCCTGACTTTC; j_gene: TRBJ2-6; d_gene: -; v_gene: TRBV4-1; abundance: few
CDR3aa: CASSQEKNLRSGYTF; CDR3nt: TGCGCCAGCAGCCAAGAAAAGAATTTGCGGAGTGGCTACACCTTC; j_gene: TRBJ1-2; d_gene: -; v_gene: TRBV4-3; abundance: few
CDR3aa: CASSQNRGLGYEQYF; CDR3nt: TGCGCCAGCAGCCAAAACAGGGGGTTGGGCTACGAGCAGTACTTC; j_gene: TRBJ2-7; d_gene: TRBD1; v_gene: TRBV4-3; abundance: few
CDR3aa: CASSDTLVPYNSPLHF; CDR3nt: TGTGCCAGCAGTGACACCTTGGTCCCATATAATTCACCCCTCCACTTT; j_gene: TRBJ1-6; d_gene: -; v_gene: TRBV12-3/TRBV12-4; abundance: many
CDR3aa: CASTQRRTTNEKLFF; CDR3nt: TGCGCCAGCACCCAAAGGAGAACAACTAATGAAAAACTGTTTTTT; j_gene: TRBJ1-4; d_gene: -; v_gene: TRBV4-1; abundance: many
CDR3aa: CASRAGGGSGSSEQYF; CDR3nt: TGTGCCAGCAGGGCCGGGGGGGGTAGCGGGAGTTCCGAGCAGTACTTC; j_gene: TRBJ2-7; d_gene: TRBD2; v_gene: TRBV25-1; abundance: few
CDR3aa: CSARDVAGAQIYNEQFF; CDR3nt: TGCAGTGCTAGAGATGTGGCGGGAGCTCAGATCTACAATGAGCAGTTCTTC; j_gene: TRBJ2-1; d_gene: TRBD2; v_gene: TRBV20-1; abundance: -
CDR3aa: CASSHTDRRTFPTEAFF; CDR3nt: TGTGCCAGCAGCCACACCGACAGGCGGACTTTTCCCACTGAAGCTTTCTTT; j_gene: TRBJ1-1; d_gene: -; v_gene: TRBV14; abundance: many
CDR3aa: CASSRTSGGYNEQFF; CDR3nt: TGCGCCAGCAGCCGGACTAGCGGGGGGTACAATGAGCAGTTCTTC; j_gene: TRBJ2-1; d_gene: TRBD2; v_gene: TRBV4-3; abundance: many
CDR3aa: CASSQEAELGVPFAETQYF; CDR3nt: TGCGCCAGCAGCCAAGAGGCGGAGCTGGGGGTACCTTTTGCGGAGACCCAGTACTTC; j_gene: TRBJ2-5; d_gene: -; v_gene: TRBV4-1; abundance: -
CDR3aa: CASSLNSIEQYF; CDR3nt: TGTGCCAGCAGTTTAAATAGTATAGAGCAGTACTTC; j_gene: TRBJ2-7; d_gene: -; v_gene: TRBV12-3/TRBV12-4; abundance: many
CDR3aa: CASSGTGTSITGELFF; CDR3nt: TGTGCCAGCAGCGGGACCGGGACTAGCATCACCGGGGAGCTGTTTTTT; j_gene: TRBJ2-2; d_gene: TRBD2; v_gene: TRBV9; abundance: -
CDR3aa: CASSNRTVSYEQYF; CDR3nt: TGTGCCAGTAGTAACCGGACCGTGAGCTACGAGCAGTACTTC; j_gene: TRBJ2-7; d_gene: -; v_gene: TRBV19; abundance: many
CDR3aa: CASRPEGARFNEQFF; CDR3nt: TGTGCCAGCAGGCCTGAAGGCGCGAGGTTCAATGAGCAGTTCTTC; j_gene: TRBJ2-1; d_gene: -; v_gene: TRBV11-2; abundance: -
CDR3aa: CASSRGGGLGTEAFF; CDR3nt: TGCGCCAGCAGCCGGGGGGGGGGGCTGGGCACTGAAGCTTTCTTT; j_gene: TRBJ1-1; d_gene: -; v_gene: TRBV5-1; abundance: many
CDR3aa: CASSVGREDLTDTQYF; CDR3nt: TGTGCCAGCAGCGTAGGGCGGGAGGACCTCACAGATACGCAGTATTTT; j_gene: TRBJ2-3; d_gene: TRBD2; v_gene: TRBV9; abundance: many
CDR3aa: CASSLFGLAGQETQYF; CDR3nt: TGTGCCAGCAGTTTATTCGGGTTAGCGGGGCAAGAGACCCAGTACTTC; j_gene: TRBJ2-5; d_gene: TRBD2; v_gene: TRBV27; abundance: few
CDR3aa: CASSFLGDAYEQYF; CDR3nt: TGTGCCAGCAGTTTTCTGGGTGATGCCTACGAGCAGTACTTC; j_gene: TRBJ2-7; d_gene: -; v_gene: TRBV27; abundance: many
CDR3aa: CASSPPDETQYF; CDR3nt: TGTGCCAGCAGCCCCCCGGATGAGACCCAGTACTTC; j_gene: TRBJ2-5; d_gene: -; v_gene: TRBV9; abundance: -
CDR3aa: CASSYGGMETQYF; CDR3nt: TGTGCCAGCAGTTACGGGGGCATGGAGACCCAGTACTTC; j_gene: TRBJ2-5; d_gene: -; v_gene: TRBV12-3/TRBV12-4; abundance: -
CDR3aa: CSALDRLPYEQYF; CDR3nt: TGCAGTGCTTTGGACAGGCTTCCCTACGAGCAGTACTTC; j_gene: TRBJ2-7; d_gene: TRBD1; v_gene: TRBV20-1; abundance: many
CDR3aa: CASSLRQGWHEQYF; CDR3nt: TGTGCCAGCAGCTTGCGACAGGGGTGGCACGAGCAGTACTTC; j_gene: TRBJ2-7; d_gene: TRBD1; v_gene: TRBV5-6; abundance: many
CDR3aa: CASSQDELGQNTGELFF; CDR3nt: TGTGCCAGCAGCCAAGATGAACTGGGACAGAACACCGGGGAGCTGTTTTTT; j_gene: TRBJ2-2; d_gene: -; v_gene: TRBV3-1; abundance: many
CDR3aa: CASTFHPTENYGYTF; CDR3nt: TGCGCCAGCACTTTCCACCCGACAGAAAACTATGGCTACACCTTC; j_gene: TRBJ1-2; d_gene: -; v_gene: TRBV5-1; abundance: many
CDR3aa: CASSRPRETQYF; CDR3nt: TGTGCCAGCAGCCGCCCGAGAGAGACCCAGTACTTC; j_gene: TRBJ2-5; d_gene: -; v_gene: TRBV7-8; abundance: many
CDR3aa: CASSGGAGISYEQYF; CDR3nt: TGTGCCAGCAGTGGGGGAGCAGGGATCAGCTACGAGCAGTACTTC; j_gene: TRBJ2-7; d_gene: -; v_gene: TRBV27; abundance: few
CDR3aa: CASSAPAYSYEQYF; CDR3nt: TGTGCCAGCAGCGCCCCAGCGTACTCCTACGAGCAGTACTTC; j_gene: TRBJ2-7; d_gene: -; v_gene: TRBV13; abundance: many
CDR3aa: CASSPPEAGGSYEQYF; CDR3nt: TGTGCCAGCTCACCACCGGAAGCGGGAGGGTCCTACGAGCAGTACTTC; j_gene: TRBJ2-7; d_gene: TRBD2; v_gene: TRBV18; abundance: few
CDR3aa: CASCGEGVYQPQHF; CDR3nt: TGTGCCTCCTGCGGGGAGGGGGTCTATCAGCCCCAGCATTTT; j_gene: TRBJ1-5; d_gene: -; v_gene: TRBV28; abundance: many
CDR3aa: CSVPGLAGTGELFF; CDR3nt: TGCAGCGTCCCCGGACTAGCGGGCACCGGGGAGCTGTTTTTT; j_gene: TRBJ2-2; d_gene: TRBD2; v_gene: TRBV29-1; abundance: many
CDR3aa: CASSQDRGTGSYRGYTF; CDR3nt: TGCGCCAGCAGCCAAGACAGGGGAACAGGCAGTTATCGGGGCTACACCTTC; j_gene: TRBJ1-2; d_gene: -; v_gene: TRBV4-3; abundance: few
CDR3aa: CASSPDRGSYEQYF; CDR3nt: TGTGCCAGCAGCCCGGACAGGGGGTCCTACGAGCAGTACTTC; j_gene: TRBJ2-7; d_gene: TRBD1; v_gene: TRBV5-6; abundance: many
CDR3aa: CASSPAGRDHEQYF; CDR3nt: TGTGCCAGCAGCCCGGCGGGCAGGGACCACGAGCAGTACTTC; j_gene: TRBJ2-7; d_gene: -; v_gene: TRBV12-3/TRBV12-4; abundance: many
CDR3aa: CASSVGGGSTETQYF; CDR3nt: TGTGCCAGCAGCGTAGGCGGAGGTAGCACTGAGACCCAGTACTTC; j_gene: TRBJ2-5; d_gene: -; v_gene: TRBV9; abundance: -
CDR3aa: CAIGQARNTEAFF; CDR3nt: TGCGCCATTGGACAGGCCAGGAACACTGAAGCTTTCTTT; j_gene: TRBJ1-1; d_gene: TRBD1; v_gene: TRBV10-2; abundance: -
CDR3aa: CASSQLRAGHNEQFF; CDR3nt: TGCGCCAGCAGCCAACTGAGGGCAGGGCACAATGAGCAGTTCTTC; j_gene: TRBJ2-1; d_gene: -; v_gene: TRBV4-3; abundance: many
CDR3aa: CASSYLAGGPGNTIYF; CDR3nt: TGTGCCAGCAGTTATCTCGCCGGGGGGCCTGGAAACACCATATATTTT; j_gene: TRBJ1-3; d_gene: -; v_gene: TRBV6-5; abundance: many
CDR3aa: CASSTRDRDLDTQYF; CDR3nt: TGTGCCAGTAGTACCCGCGATAGGGACTTAGATACGCAGTATTTT; j_gene: TRBJ2-3; d_gene: -; v_gene: TRBV19; abundance: many
CDR3aa: CASSQDEEHTEAFF; CDR3nt: TGCGCCAGCAGCCAAGATGAGGAGCACACTGAAGCTTTCTTT; j_gene: TRBJ1-1; d_gene: -; v_gene: TRBV4-3; abundance: many
CDR3aa: CSPGRPSTDTQYF; CDR3nt: TGCAGTCCCGGGAGGCCCAGCACAGATACGCAGTATTTT; j_gene: TRBJ2-3; d_gene: TRBD2; v_gene: TRBV20-1; abundance: many
CDR3aa: CASSPPTTYEQYF; CDR3nt: TGTGCCAGCAGCCCCCCGACTACCTACGAGCAGTACTTC; j_gene: TRBJ2-7; d_gene: -; v_gene: TRBV7-9; abundance: many
CDR3aa: CASSQDRKGPYEQYF; CDR3nt: TGCGCCAGCAGCCAAGACCGAAAAGGGCCCTACGAGCAGTACTTC; j_gene: TRBJ2-7; d_gene: -; v_gene: TRBV4-3; abundance: many
CDR3aa: CASSGSGAEYTDTQYF; CDR3nt: TGTGCCAGCAGTGGGTCGGGTGCAGAATACACAGATACGCAGTATTTT; j_gene: TRBJ2-3; d_gene: -; v_gene: TRBV2; abundance: many
CDR3aa: CASRRDSNEQYF; CDR3nt: TGTGCCAGCAGAAGGGACAGTAACGAGCAGTACTTC; j_gene: TRBJ2-7; d_gene: TRBD1; v_gene: TRBV27; abundance: few
CDR3aa: CSVPGGWSTDTQYF; CDR3nt: TGCAGCGTCCCCGGGGGCTGGAGCACAGATACGCAGTATTTT; j_gene: TRBJ2-3; d_gene: -; v_gene: TRBV29-1; abundance: -
CDR3aa: CASSLISGTEAFF; CDR3nt: TGTGCCAGCAGCTTGATCAGCGGCACTGAAGCTTTCTTT; j_gene: TRBJ1-1; d_gene: -; v_gene: TRBV5-6; abundance: many